This TCR beta chain was found in a study of cytomegalovirus exposure and HLA in healthy donors. Study findings and constraints: The records held CMV serostatus as the only immune exposure information. Investigators reported about 160 TCR beta chains as tied to cytomegalovirus.

The V gene end was trimmed by 8 bases and the J gene end by 4 bases; junction bases not matched to a gene: 2. The germline gives CDR1 WSHSY, CDR2 SAAADI. The CDR3 has 13 residues. On this clone itself: The antigen remains undetermined.

The PCR ran on 60 Vbeta and 13 Jbeta primers. Some clones are missing from TCRdb's copy, which holds only in-frame ones; the method was immunoSEQ multiplex PCR. The sample carries some 140,000 clones, more than 70% recorded once. The sequence was obtained from a man younger than 45 in good health and CMV-seronegative. V and J are TRBV10-2 and TRBJ2-7; 13 positions match TRBD2. Specimen: PBMCs. The CDR3 coding sequence is TGCGCCAGCCAACTAGCGGGAGGGTACGAGCAGTACTTC. As protein: CASQLAGGYEQYF.